This entry describes one T cell receptor beta chain. Antigen: not known. Sequencing was performed with immunoSEQ multiplex PCR; in TCRdb, only in-frame clones are kept and a portion is missing. Of tens of thousands of clones in the sample, about 90% were seen once. The source of the sample is a study of OX40 agonist ivuxolimab in advanced cancers. Study background: An agonistic anti-OX40 (CD134) antibody, ivuxolimab, was used to treat the patients. Patients were dosed intravenously with ivuxolimab at 0.01 to 10 mg/kg every 2 weeks. Study results and limitations: Among the lowest peripheral clonal expansion occurred in 0.1-3.0 mg/kg partial responders.

The CDR3 is made up of 15 amino acids. Trimming shortened V by 0 bases and J by 5 bases, and 14 bases separated the two germline ends. Germline lookup yields CDR1 SGDLS and CDR2 YYNGEE. Sequencing was performed on CD4+ or CD8+ T cells sorted from blood, taken in a trial of the OX40 agonist ivuxolimab. The J gene is TRBJ2-5, the V gene TRBV9; D is possibly TRBD2 (6 bases). This receptor was identified in an adult with an advanced solid tumor such as melanoma, head and neck, liver or kidney cancer. The CDR3 sequence: CASSVAGVGRETQYF. For the CDR3, the DNA is TGTGCCAGCAGCGTAGCGGGAGTGGGGAGGGAGACCCAGTACTTC.